This T cell receptor (beta chain) came from a study of blood T cell repertoires in COVID-19. Study context: The cDNA or gDNA used as material had been derived from T cells, B-cell-depleted T cells, or PBMCs.

Original data processing: Amplifying reference gene primers gave estimates of nucleated cell counts. Using immunoSEQ multiplex PCR, the repertoire was profiled, and TCRdb retains in-frame clones only, with some absent. That table supplies the V and J calls and clone size; D and trimming were determined from the DNA. The sample holds around 170,000 clones, around 83% seen once. The CDR3 extends over 15 amino acids. The germline gives CDR1 SGHRS, CDR2 YFSETQ. Trimming took 3 bases from V and 3 from J, leaving 13 bases between them. Sequences were obtained from peripheral blood. This sequence was found in a human donor in a cohort sampled during active COVID-19. The gene calls are TRBV5-1 and TRBJ1-3; perhaps TRBD1 as D (6 bases). CDR3 sequence (DNA): TGCGCCAGCAGCTATTCCGGGACACATGGAAACACCATATATTTT. Translating gives CASSYSGTHGNTIYF.